Listed here are 5 T cell receptor beta chains from one sample, sequenced in a study of blood T cell repertoires in COVID-19. The protocol was immunoSEQ multiplex PCR, while the TCRdb copy is restricted to in-frame clones and leaves out a portion. The table records some 200,000 clones, roughly four fifths of them present only once. The sample taken for sequencing was peripheral blood. Receptors originate from a woman aged 40 to 50 with COVID-19, enrolled during active disease.

In this sample, this clone turned up a few times. The chain has TRBV24-1 and TRBJ2-7, with 11 nucleotides matching TRBD1. The germline V gene has CDR1 KGHDR and CDR2 SFDVKD. The CDR3 totals 16 residues. V lost 4 bases and J lost 3; bases outside the gene matches: 7. CDR3: CATSDSTGTGGYEQYV. The CDR3 coding sequence is TGTGCCACCAGTGACTCTACCGGGACAGGGGGCTACGAGCAGTACGTC.

The V call is TRBV9, the J call TRBJ2-1; perhaps TRBD1 as D (6 bases). This CDR3 has 14 amino acids. Trimming removed 2 bases at V and 9 bases at J, with 15 bases between. Germline values: CDR1 SGDLS, CDR2 YYNGEE. CDR3 in DNA: TGTGCCAGCAGCGTTTCCCAGGGGACCAGTGAGCAGTTCTTC. It specifies CASSVSQGTSEQFF.

The chain combines TRBV7-9 with TRBJ1-2; D gene ambiguous. The CDR3 length is 14 residues. Looked up from germline, CDR1 is SEHNR and CDR2 is FQNEAQ (reference sequence). V lost 2 bases and J lost 0, with 7 bases in between. The CDR3 DNA reads as TGTGCCAGCAGCTTAACAGAGACTAACTATGGCTACACCTTC. Amino acids: CASSLTETNYGYTF.

The V call is TRBV7-3, the J call TRBJ1-2, with 7 bases matching TRBD1. V dropped 2 bases and J dropped 5; count of bases not matched to a gene: 2. The CDR3 extends over 13 amino acids. Germline lookup yields CDR1 SGHTA and CDR2 FQGTGA. The CDR3 here is CASSLDRDYGYTF. The CDR3 nucleotides read TGTGCCAGCAGCTTAGACAGGGATTATGGCTACACCTTC.

This clone occurred a few times. CDR3 bases: TGTGCCAGCAGTTCCCTAAGTGAAGCTTTCTTT. Amino acid sequence: CASSSLSEAFF. The chain uses TRBV25-1 and TRBJ1-1; D unresolved. This CDR3 is 11 amino acids long. Germline values: CDR1 MGHDK, CDR2 SYGVNS. V lost 5 bases and J 7 bases, leaving 8 bases between the germline ends. Together with reference TRBV25-1 and TRBJ1-1, the CDR3 gives the full variable domain: EADIYQTPRYLVIGTGKKITLECSQTMGHDKMYWYQQDPGMELHLIHYSYGVNSTEKGDLSSESTVSRIRTEHFPLTLESARPSHTSQYLCASSSLSEAFFGQGTRLTVV.